The rows below give T cell receptor beta chains drawn from one sample of a study of cytomegalovirus exposure and HLA in healthy donors. TCRdb keeps only in-frame clones here, not all; method: immunoSEQ multiplex PCR. This sample yields approximately 150,000 clones, of which 82% are seen a single time; 3.4% belongs to the top ten. The sample taken for sequencing was PBMCs. The source of these receptors is a male donor in good health and CMV-seronegative. Each CDR3 is given with its conserved first and last residue. D genes are given only for firm matches. Some rows have no size entry. The others give once, few or many, or a class for an expanded clone.

size,V,D,J,CDR3,DNA
.,TRBV4-2,TRBD1,TRBJ1-1,CASSQGRTGPTEAFF,TGTGCCAGCAGCCAAGGGCGGACAGGTCCCACTGAAGCTTTCTTT
.,TRBV6-5,.,TRBJ2-7,CASSYSGRGWDEQYF,TGTGCCAGCAGTTACTCAGGGAGGGGGTGGGACGAGCAGTACTTC
.,TRBV5-4,.,TRBJ1-3,CASSLSYSGNTIYF,TGTGCCAGCAGCTTGTCCTACTCTGGAAACACCATATATTTT
.,TRBV5-4,TRBD1,TRBJ2-7,CASSSTGTEQYF,TGTGCCAGCAGCTCGACAGGGACCGAGCAGTACTTC
.,TRBV5-1,TRBD1,TRBJ1-5,CASSPQGSDGNQPQHF,TGCGCCAGCAGCCCACAGGGGTCTGACGGCAATCAGCCCCAGCATTTT
.,TRBV25-1,.,TRBJ2-1,CASSNNAGAMGYNEQFF,TGTGCCAGCAGTAACAACGCAGGGGCTATGGGTTACAATGAGCAGTTCTTC
.,TRBV11-2,TRBD2,TRBJ2-1,CASSFKLAVSSYNEQFF,TGTGCCAGCAGCTTCAAACTAGCGGTTAGCTCCTACAATGAGCAGTTCTTC
.,TRBV4-2,TRBD2,TRBJ2-7,CASRGLAGNSYEQYF,TGTGCCAGCAGGGGGTTAGCGGGGAACTCCTACGAGCAGTACTTC
.,TRBV10-3,TRBD1,TRBJ2-7,CAISVRTGGYEQYF,TGTGCCATCAGTGTCAGGACAGGGGGCTACGAGCAGTACTTC
few,TRBV19,.,TRBJ2-7,CASRDGGSPYEQYF,TGTGCCAGTAGAGACGGAGGGAGCCCCTACGAGCAGTACTTC
.,TRBV6-6,.,TRBJ2-5,CATTEEGRGETQYF,TGTGCCACCACCGAAGAGGGCCGCGGAGAGACCCAGTACTTC
.,TRBV7-6,TRBD1,TRBJ2-7,CASSPGTGYEQYF,TGTGCCAGCAGCCCCGGGACAGGGTACGAGCAGTACTTC
once,TRBV18,TRBD1,TRBJ1-1,CASSPQGGNTEAFF,TGTGCCAGCTCACCCCAGGGGGGGAACACTGAAGCTTTCTTT
.,TRBV4-3,TRBD2,TRBJ2-2,CASSPGGSSLARELFF,TGCGCCAGCAGCCCCGGGGGGAGTAGCTTGGCCAGGGAGCTGTTTTTT
.,TRBV2,.,TRBJ1-1,CASSEEQQGITEAFF,TGTGCCAGCAGTGAAGAACAGCAGGGAATCACTGAAGCTTTCTTT
.,TRBV9,.,TRBJ2-3,CASSVGGISPDTQYF,TGTGCCAGCAGCGTAGGCGGGATATCTCCAGATACGCAGTATTTT
.,TRBV30,TRBD1,TRBJ1-1,CAYIAPGQTNTEAFF,TGTGCCTATATTGCCCCGGGACAGACGAACACTGAAGCTTTCTTT
.,TRBV5-4,TRBD1,TRBJ1-1,CASSSYRDRENTEAFF,TGTGCCAGCAGTTCATACAGGGACAGAGAGAACACTGAAGCTTTCTTT
.,TRBV4-2,.,TRBJ2-3,CASSQRGGSTDTQYF,TGTGCCAGCAGCCAACGAGGGGGAAGCACAGATACGCAGTATTTT
.,TRBV28,.,TRBJ2-7,CATTEGGRSGEQYF,TGTGCCACCACGGAGGGGGGGCGGAGCGGCGAGCAGTACTTC
.,TRBV2,.,TRBJ1-2,CASSRELVNYGYTF,TGTGCCAGCAGTCGGGAGTTGGTCAACTATGGCTACACCTTC
.,TRBV27,.,TRBJ2-1,CASTPLPAYNEQFF,TGTGCCAGCACCCCCCTACCCGCCTACAATGAGCAGTTCTTC
.,TRBV5-5,.,TRBJ1-5,CASSLGAGPEVQPQHF,TGTGCCAGCAGCCTCGGAGCGGGTCCCGAGGTACAGCCCCAGCATTTT
.,TRBV2,TRBD2,TRBJ2-7,CASSGAGAEDEQYF,TGTGCCAGCAGTGGGGCGGGAGCTGAGGACGAGCAGTACTTC
.,TRBV5-6,TRBD1,TRBJ2-7,CASSVGQGSPYEQYF,TGTGCCAGCAGCGTTGGACAGGGTTCCCCCTACGAGCAGTACTTC
.,TRBV7-6,TRBD2,TRBJ2-7,CASSYTSGRAEEQYF,TGTGCCAGCAGCTATACTAGCGGGAGGGCCGAAGAGCAGTACTTC
.,TRBV27,TRBD2,TRBJ2-7,CASSPPAGGTYEQYF,TGTGCCAGCAGTCCCCCAGCGGGAGGGACCTACGAGCAGTACTTC
.,TRBV4-1,.,TRBJ1-1,CASSQDQVLNTEAFF,TGCGCCAGCAGCCAAGATCAGGTATTGAACACTGAAGCTTTCTTT
.,TRBV25-1,TRBD1,TRBJ1-5,CASSGGTVNQPQHF,TGTGCCAGCAGTGGTGGGACAGTCAATCAGCCCCAGCATTTT